The sequence of this TCR beta chain was determined in a study of blood T cell repertoires in COVID-19. Across the study: From T cells, B-cell-depleted T cells, or PBMCs came the material, which was cDNA or gDNA.

In the original workflow: Nucleated cell counts were estimated from reference gene primer amplification. Here immunoSEQ multiplex PCR was the method, and the copy in TCRdb shows in-frame clones only, minus some. That table furnishes V, J and clone size, whereas the DNA furnished D and trimming. The sample has 50,000 to 65,000 clones; about nine tenths are singletons. Seattle's cohort entered during active infection and was followed longitudinally. This TCR was sampled from an elderly woman with COVID-19, enrolled during active disease. The sequencing sample was made of peripheral blood.

The DNA for the CDR3 is TGTGCCAGCAGTGAGAGGACAGGAGGCGTCTTCAACACTGAAGCTTTCTTT. It translates to CASSERTGGVFNTEAFF. This sequence joins TRBV6-1 and TRBJ1-1; 7 bases agree with TRBD1. Germline assignment: CDR1 MNHNS and CDR2 SASEGT. The CDR3 runs 17 residues. The junction had 12 bases not matched to a gene; V was cut back by 3 bases and J by 2 bases.